This passage covers 27 T cell receptor beta chains from one sample sequenced in a study of shared clonotypes between healthy human individuals. Libraries were prepared by immunoSEQ multiplex PCR; TCRdb keeps only in-frame clonotypes and omits some of them. The sample includes under 850,000 clones, roughly two thirds seen only once; the top ten take about 1.7%. The sample taken for sequencing was memory CD4+ T cells sorted from blood. The subset here: CD45RA-negative fraction. The receptors shown here come from a woman aged 25 to 39 in good health.

This clone came up once. The gene calls are TRBV29-1 and TRBJ1-6; the D gene is possibly TRBD1 (5 bases). The CDR3 extends over 15 amino acids. CDR1 is SQVTM, CDR2 ANQGSEA, per germline. V lost 6 bases and J 8 bases, leaving 20 bases between the germline ends. As DNA, the CDR3 is TGCAGCGTACTTTTGGGGCCTAATCAGGATTCACCCCTCCACTTT. Amino acids: CSVLLGPNQDSPLHF.

This chain uses TRBV28 with TRBJ2-6; D uncertain. The germline CDR1 and CDR2 sequences are MDHEN and SYDVKM. This CDR3 contains 15 residues. V dropped 7 bases and J dropped 3 bases, with 13 bases sitting between them. DNA of the CDR3: TGTGCCAGCACCCCGGGCGGCTTTGGGGCCAACGTCCTGACTTTC. Encoded protein: CASTPGGFGANVLTF.

V usage is TRBV28 and J usage is TRBJ1-3, with 7 bases that match TRBD1. This CDR3 is built from 14 residues. With V trimmed by 3 bases and J by 6 bases, 5 bases remained unmatched. The V gene's germline CDR1 is MDHEN and CDR2 SYDVKM. The CDR3: CASSLVTGANTIYF. The DNA for the CDR3 is TGTGCCAGCAGTTTGGTCACAGGGGCAAACACCATATATTTT.

The chain has TRBV28 and TRBJ1-1; no clear D. Between the trimmed V and J ends, which lost 5 bases and 10 bases, there was a span of 17 bases. This CDR3 region has 13 residues. In germline, CDR1 is MDHEN, CDR2 SYDVKM. CDR3 bases: TGTGCCAGCAGTCCTCGTTGGAGGGAGGCAGCTTTCTTT. Translation: CASSPRWREAAFF.

This chain uses TRBV5-8 with TRBJ2-5; D is unresolved. Germline V gene lookup returns CDR1 SGHTS and CDR2 YDEGEE. The CDR3 is made up of 14 amino acids. V lost 4 bases and J 5 bases, leaving 15 bases between the germline ends. CDR3 in DNA: TGTGCCAGCAGCGAGGTCTGGGGTGGGGAGACCCAGTACTTC. It is translated as CASSEVWGGETQYF.

DNA for the CDR3: TGTGCCAGCAGCTCCCCGGCGGGGTTGAATAGCAATCAGCCCCAGCATTTT. Protein sequence: CASSSPAGLNSNQPQHF. This sequence joins TRBV7-2 and TRBJ1-5; D unclear. CDR3 length equals 17 residues. With 4 bases removed from V and 0 bases from J, the gap between germline ends came to 16 bases. In germline, CDR1 is SGHTA, CDR2 FQGNSA.

About this clone itself: The same CDR3 can be traced to other DNA sequences in this sample. The chain links TRBV19 to TRBJ1-2, with TRBD1 as a possible D gene (6 bases). The CDR3 loop spans 12 amino acids. The V gene lost 10 bases and the J gene lost 1 base, with 10 bases spanning the gap. The germline V gene encodes CDR1 LNHDA and CDR2 SQIVND (reference sequence). Here the CDR3 DNA reads TGTGCCATCTACAGGGTTAACTATGGCTACACCTTC. Its protein is CAIYRVNYGYTF.

The CDR3 DNA follows: TGCGCCAGCAGCTCGGCCGGGACAGGCGTCTACGAGCAGTACTTC. It codes for CASSSAGTGVYEQYF. The rearrangement uses TRBV5-1 and TRBJ2-7; 8 bases line up with TRBD1. This CDR3 is 15 amino acids long. The germline V gene has CDR1 SGHRS and CDR2 YFSETQ. V was clipped by 3 bases and J by 3 bases; unmatched bases: 8. Full variable domain (rest looked up from reference TRBV5-1 and TRBJ2-7): KAGVTQTPRYLIKTRGQQVTLSCSPISGHRSVSWYQQTPGQGLQFLFEYFSETQRNKGNFPGRFSGRQFSNSRSEMNVSTLELGDSALYLCASSSAGTGVYEQYFGPGTRLTVT.

The CDR3: CASSEALGFYEQYF. The CDR3 DNA sequence: TGTGCCAGCAGTGAAGCGCTTGGGTTCTACGAGCAGTACTTC. The V gene is TRBV2, the J gene TRBJ2-7; D remains unclear. The CDR3 runs to 14 residues. The V end lost 0 bases, the J end lost 3 bases, and 9 bases lay between the germline ends. Germline-derived CDR1 and CDR2 are SNHLY and FYNNEI.

As for this clone: Other DNA sequences within the sample encode an identical CDR3. V and J are TRBV7-3 and TRBJ1-1; D not certain. V dropped 5 bases and J dropped 3 bases, with 10 bases sitting between them. In germline, CDR1 is SGHTA, CDR2 FQGTGA. The CDR3 runs to 13 residues. CDR3 sequence reads: CASSTQRDTEAFF. The CDR3 DNA follows: TGTGCCAGCAGCACCCAACGGGACACTGAAGCTTTCTTT.

In the case of this clone: The sample contains more than one DNA sequence encoding this CDR3. The chain is built from TRBV5-1 and TRBJ2-2; D might be TRBD2 (5 bases). The germline V gene encodes CDR1 SGHRS and CDR2 YFSETQ. Trimming left V 2 bases short and J 2 bases short, with 10 bases between. This CDR3 region has 15 residues. CDR3 amino acids: CASSFDRGNTGELFF. In DNA form, the CDR3 reads TGCGCCAGCAGCTTCGATCGGGGAAACACCGGGGAGCTGTTTTTT.

The gene calls are TRBV4-2 and TRBJ2-7; 9 nucleotides align to TRBD1. The CDR3 runs 15 residues. Germline CDR1 LGHNA, CDR2 YNFKEQ. Losses at the gene ends were 0 bases for V and 12 bases for J; bases not matched to a gene: 12. CDR3 sequence reads: CASSQDRAGQGRLYF. The CDR3 DNA follows: TGTGCCAGCAGCCAAGATAGGGCGGGACAGGGTCGATTGTACTTC.

This rearrangement joins TRBV5-1 to TRBJ2-5; the D gene is possibly TRBD2 (5 bases). The CDR3 covers 14 residues. Germline CDR1 is SGHRS and CDR2 is YFSETQ. V gave up 5 bases and J gave up 3 bases, with 14 bases separating them. The CDR3 spells CASRSAGLKETQYF. The CDR3 nucleotides read TGCGCCAGCAGATCCGCGGGTTTAAAAGAGACCCAGTACTTC.

The chain is built from TRBV4-1 and TRBJ2-7, with D hard to call. The ends were cut back, 4 bases at V and 7 bases at J, with 8 bases in the middle. Germline loops: CDR1 MGHRA, CDR2 YSYEKL. The CDR3 totals 11 residues. CDR3 loop: CASSRLGEQYF. CDR3 DNA sequence: TGCGCCAGCAGCCGGCTGGGGGAGCAGTACTTC.

This clone was recorded once. The chain uses TRBV28 and TRBJ2-1; 12 nucleotides agree with TRBD2. Germline V CDR1 and CDR2: MDHEN, SYDVKM. This CDR3 is 15 amino acids long. V gave up 6 bases and J gave up 15 bases; unmatched junction bases: 15. The CDR3 coding sequence is TGTGCCAGCAGCACATTACCCTCGACTAGCGGGAGATGGTTCTTC. This translates into CASSTLPSTSGRWFF.

Only one count was recorded for this clone. The genes are TRBV7-8 and TRBJ1-4; tentative D call: TRBD1 (6 bases). V lost 2 bases, J lost 6 bases, and 10 bases lay in between. Germline loops: CDR1 SGHVS, CDR2 FQNEAQ. The CDR3 extends over 14 amino acids. As DNA, the CDR3 is TGTGCCAGCAGCTTAATAGGGGGTTATGAAAAACTGTTTTTT. It encodes CASSLIGGYEKLFF.

About this clone itself: Other nucleotide sequences in the sample specify the same CDR3. This chain uses TRBV11-2 with TRBJ2-3; a possible D gene is TRBD1 (6 bases). Germline V gives CDR1 SGHAT, CDR2 FQNNGV. Trimming took off 0 bases at V and 3 bases at J, with 7 bases between the two ends. The CDR3 is made up of 14 amino acids. For the CDR3, the DNA is TGTGCCAGCAGCTTAGACAGGGGTACAGATACGCAGTATTTT. Protein sequence: CASSLDRGTDTQYF.

The J gene is TRBJ2-7, the V gene TRBV18; 10 nucleotides agree with TRBD1. Germline CDR1 and CDR2: KGHSH and LQKENI. The CDR3 sequence is 15 residues long. V was clipped by 6 bases and J by 5 bases; unmatched bases: 10. CDR3 coding DNA: TGTGCCAGCTCGCCTAGGGCGGGACAGGGGAACGAGCAGTACTTC. This gives the protein CASSPRAGQGNEQYF. Combining the CDR3 with reference TRBV18 and TRBJ2-7 gives the whole variable domain NAGVMQNPRHLVRRRGQEARLRCSPMKGHSHVYWYRQLPEEGLKFMVYLQKENIIDESGMPKERFSAEFPKEGPSILRIQQVVRGDSAAYFCASSPRAGQGNEQYFGPGTRLTVT.

Comments on this clone: The same CDR3 arises from other DNA sequences in this sample as well. This chain uses TRBV14 with TRBJ2-3, with D perhaps TRBD2 (5 bases). This CDR3 is built from 13 residues. Germline lookup yields CDR1 SGHDN and CDR2 FVKESK. Trimming took off 1 base at V and 3 bases at J, with 5 bases between the two ends. This chain's CDR3 is CASSQAGTDTQYF. CDR3 coding DNA: TGTGCCAGCAGCCAAGCGGGAACAGATACGCAGTATTTT.

This clone came up a few times. The V and J genes are TRBV10-1 and TRBJ2-1; D is ambiguous. Germline CDR1 and CDR2: WNHNN and SYGVQD (reference sequence). This CDR3 contains 12 residues. Trimming took 0 bases from V and 9 from J, leaving 6 bases between them. This chain's CDR3 is CASSESLGEQFF. For the CDR3, the DNA is TGCGCCAGCAGTGAGTCTCTGGGTGAGCAGTTCTTC.

The chain has TRBV20-1 and TRBJ2-7, with a weak D call TRBD1 (6 bases). The CDR3 consists of 11 residues. In germline, CDR1 is DFQATT, CDR2 SNEGSKA (reference sequence). V lost 3 bases and J lost 7, with 10 bases in between. CDR3 nucleotide sequence: TGCAGTGCTAGGACAGGTATTGAGCAGTACTTC. Its protein is CSARTGIEQYF.

This chain uses TRBV2 with TRBJ2-1; 10 bases align to TRBD2. Germline V lookup: CDR1 SNHLY, CDR2 FYNNEI. The CDR3 contains 16 residues. Trimming removed 8 bases from V and 6 bases from J; junction bases left unmatched: 13. CDR3 sequence: CASGGWLAGVGNEQFF. In DNA form, the CDR3 reads TGTGCCAGCGGAGGGTGGCTAGCGGGAGTCGGCAATGAGCAGTTCTTC. The entire variable domain, with the rest obtained from reference TRBV2 and TRBJ2-1, is as follows: EPEVTQTPSHQVTQMGQEVILRCVPISNHLYFYWYRQILGQKVEFLVSFYNNEISEKSEIFDDQFSVERPDGSNFTLKIRSTKLEDSAMYFCASGGWLAGVGNEQFFGPGTRLTVL.

The CDR3 DNA reads TGTGCCAGCAGCCACGCAGGTCCGAACACTGAAGCTTTCTTT. Amino acid sequence: CASSHAGPNTEAFF. V and J are TRBV7-9 and TRBJ1-1; D gene unclear. The CDR3 runs 14 residues. Germline V gene lookup returns CDR1 SEHNR and CDR2 FQNEAQ (reference sequence). V was shortened by 5 bases and J by 1 base, with 11 bases between the two germline ends.

This chain links TRBV30 with TRBJ1-2, with unresolved D. V was shortened by 2 bases and J by 2 bases, with 6 bases between the two germline ends. CDR3 length: 12 residues. Germline V CDR1 and CDR2: GTSNPN, SVGIG (reference sequence). CDR3 in DNA: TGTGCCTGGAGTAGTGGGAACTATGGCTACACCTTC. Translating it yields CAWSSGNYGYTF.

The rearrangement joins TRBV2 to TRBJ2-7; D perhaps matches TRBD2 (5 bases). This CDR3 spans 14 amino acids. Germline V CDR1 and CDR2: SNHLY, FYNNEI. The germline V and J ends were trimmed by 7 bases and 2 bases, with 15 bases remaining between them. The CDR3 DNA sequence: TGTGCCAGCACCCCGTCGAGGGAACCCTACGAGCAGTACTTC. Translated: CASTPSREPYEQYF. The entire variable domain, with the rest obtained from reference TRBV2 and TRBJ2-7, is as follows: EPEVTQTPSHQVTQMGQEVILRCVPISNHLYFYWYRQILGQKVEFLVSFYNNEISEKSEIFDDQFSVERPDGSNFTLKIRSTKLEDSAMYFCASTPSREPYEQYFGPGTRLTVT.

This clone appeared a few times. This rearrangement joins TRBV29-1 to TRBJ1-1; the match to TRBD1 covers 7 bases. Looked up from germline, CDR1 is SQVTM and CDR2 is ANQGSEA. V lost 4 bases and J lost 1; bases outside the gene matches: 12. The CDR3 runs to 16 residues. The CDR3 nucleotides are TGCAGCGTTGCTGGAGGGGGCTCGGGGAGGAACACTGAAGCTTTCTTT. Amino acid sequence: CSVAGGGSGRNTEAFF.

The chain uses TRBV7-3 and TRBJ1-1; 7 nucleotides line up with TRBD1. The CDR3 is 14 amino acids. J gave up 5 bases and V 5 bases, and 8 bases lay outside the gene matches. CDR1 SGHTA and CDR2 FQGTGA come from the germline V gene. CDR3 bases: TGTGCCAGCAGCGCTAGCACAGGGGTTACTGAAGCTTTCTTT. This encodes CASSASTGVTEAFF.